This record concerns one T cell receptor (beta chain) sequence. This clone was detected only a few times. The target of this receptor is not known. An end of the junction differs from the germline gene, which may be a read error. Per the germline V gene (reference sequence), SEHNR is the CDR1 and FQNEAQ is the CDR2. Taken from cysteine to phenylalanine, the CDR3 has 14 residues. The CDR3 DNA has 42 bases and is translated from base 1. In total, more than 500 healthy bone marrow donors made up the cohort. Cohort members were all nominally healthy when sampled, although unrecorded immune exposures were likely present. The donor was CMV seronegative and was included in the group of 352 seronegative cohort members. Each donor provided a peripheral blood sample, and peripheral blood mononuclear cells were used for TCR beta sequencing. Genomic DNA was extracted from the blood cell samples with the Qiagen DNeasy Blood Extraction Kit.

The library was generated by the immunoSEQ multiplex PCR assay. For the multiplex PCR, a mixture combining 60 forward primers for TCR Vbeta segments and 13 reverse primers for TCR Jbeta segments was used. A multiplex PCR assay on genomic DNA amplified the CDR3 region of rearranged TCR beta genes. On the Illumina HiSeq System, the amplified TCR beta libraries were sequenced as 87-base-pair reads. The source study handled its data this way. In a later analysis, some 80 million unique TCR beta chains were counted across the roughly 610 repertoires, and roughly 11 million of these chains were shared by at least two donors. To remove PCR and sequencing errors, raw reads were error-corrected and collapsed into unique sequences using a nearest-neighbor algorithm that merged closely related sequences. V, D and J gene segments were assigned by aligning CDR3 sequences to IMGT reference sequences. For a sequence to be retained, at least a six-nucleotide match to both a V gene segment and a J gene segment was required. Rearrangements were called productive when the CDR3 lacked stop codons and stayed in frame with V and J; all others were non-productive. Following IMGT convention, CDR3 was defined as the stretch from the second conserved V-encoded cysteine up to the conserved J-encoded phenylalanine. Sequences without an unambiguous match to a single V gene segment were excluded from the earlier analysis of about 630 of the donors. An earlier analysis of 587 of the donors called V segments functional above 56.7% productive rearrangements and segregating when the between-donor standard deviation exceeded 5%. To diagnose cytomegalovirus status from the catalog of TCR beta chain sequences, a statistical classification framework was built. In a later analysis, TCR nucleotide sequences were compared against IMGT/GENE-DB human TR gene sequences so that V and J genes could be assigned. A later analysis assigned CDR3 sequences and most-parsimonious VDJ recombination scenarios with the TCRdist pipeline. In a later analysis, each TCR beta chain was defined by its CDR3 amino acid sequence together with its V-gene family, and reads lacking a unique V-gene family were excluded. In a later analysis, fewer than 650 highly shared, low-generation-probability nucleotide sequences were removed to address suspected cross-contamination and a sequencing artifact. In a later analysis, a clonal expansion index for each public chain was calculated from normalized within-repertoire ranks of inferred template counts. A later analysis computed generation probabilities with a VDJ recombination model fitted to out-of-frame rearrangements, and checked the results against IGoR. In a later analysis, TCR-TCR, TCR-HLA and TCR-CMV co-occurrence was scored with hypergeometric tests, and a repertoire-size bias correction was applied to TCR pairs. A later analysis estimated false discovery rates by permuting HLA or CMV assignments 20 times. In a later analysis, co-occurring TCRs were grouped with DBSCAN, and TCRdist sequence similarity was added when clustering was performed within HLA-allele-positive subsets. Co-occurrence clustering excluded repertoires with fewer than 30,000 or more than 120,000 public chains, plus five with anomalous nucleotide sharing. TCRdb provides this immuneACCESS table in a form limited to in-frame rearrangements. Some clones are lacking; in checked studies, under half of them reflect an unresolved V gene, and why the rest are absent is not known. Clone size and V and J calls were adopted from that table, with D and trimming inferred from the DNA. Here the sample has 100,000 to 150,000 clones; about 73% occur a single time. The ten largest clones take up around 5.8% of the sample.

The data stem from a study of cytomegalovirus exposure and HLA in healthy donors (dated by TCRdb to about 2017). The study in broad terms: According to an earlier analysis of several hundred of the donors, about 170 million T cells yielded 117 million unique TCR beta sequences and roughly 280 Gb of sequence data. The study used immunosequencing to profile the T cell repertoires of approximately 640 subjects and linked those repertoires to cytomegalovirus serostatus. In an earlier analysis of 587 of the donors, high-throughput TCR beta sequencing was used to judge whether each TCR beta V gene segment behaved as functional or pseudogenic. Approximately 300 gigabases of sequencing data and around 88 million unique TCR sequences made up an early release that covered approximately 650 HLA-typed donors. Donor age, sex, ethnicity and CMV serostatus were collected together with the repertoire data. Class I and class II HLA loci were covered by the typing at four-digit resolution. The study combined high-throughput TCR immunosequencing, statistical association of individual TCRs with disease status, and machine learning to predict cytomegalovirus infection status. The study aimed to test whether signatures of past pathogen exposure could be identified by cataloging public T cell receptors. Among the roughly 390 genotyped donors, around 81% belonged to the genetic ancestry cluster associated with self-reported Caucasian donors. Rather than drawing on any new phenotypic data, the later analysis identified candidate immune exposures from TCR beta sequences and the way those sequences occurred across donors. Roughly five DR-DQ haplotypes were handled as single units for association and clustering because linkage in the cohort was strong. On average, 235,054 unique TCR beta nucleotide sequences were sequenced per donor among about 400 genotyped donors of the cohort, with roughly 18% of those sequences being non-productive. A later analysis re-examined previously published TCR beta repertoires from around 670 donors and added high-resolution HLA genotyping to investigate patterns of TCR occurrence. All discovery cohort repertoires had been generated using a single sequencing platform. Besides the first cohort of under 700 subjects, a separate validation cohort made up of 120 different subjects was used. The number of donors typed differed by locus, with about 620-630 for A, B, C, DRB1 and DQB1, roughly 520 for DQA1, some 570 for DPA1, and some 470 for DPB1. A later genetic analysis took genome-wide SNP genotypes for about three fifths of the 666 donors and used that subset as a discovery cohort.

Overall study outcomes, separate from this receptor: Some IMGT-functional V segments, including TRBV6-2 and TRBV6-3, could not be told apart with the 87-base-pair reads, so those segments were excluded. A later genetic analysis reported fewer N-insertions in productive TCRs among donors in an Asian-associated ancestry cluster than the roughly 700-donor mean. When HLA alleles, especially DR and DQ, strongly co-occurred, TCR associations were difficult to assign to individual alleles. A later analysis found that most CMV-associated TCR beta chains appeared HLA-restricted, with HLA associations seemingly driven largely by CMV exposure. A few of the identified cytomegalovirus-associated TCR beta chains were confirmed in vitro to be specific for cytomegalovirus antigens. According to a later analysis, parvovirus B19, influenza, CMV and Epstein-Barr virus appeared linked to several top co-occurrence clusters. The only immune exposure information available for the cohort was CMV serostatus. V-gene and J-gene trimming of TCR beta chains was associated with a missense DCLRE1C variant in a later genetic analysis, and the association was replicated in an independent cohort. HLA typing was unavailable for some donors at each locus, so association tests used only the typed subset. In the study, 150 to 200 TCR beta chains were listed as associated with cytomegalovirus. Broadly in line with IMGT annotations, most TCR beta V segments showed up in productive rearrangements about 87% or about 30% of the time in an earlier analysis of under 700 of the donors. The classifier was reported to diagnose cytomegalovirus status with high specificity and sensitivity in both the original and validation cohorts. While some public TCRs were present in many individuals, most TCR sequences turned up only very rarely across donors. A cluster of highly shared sequence variants was judged likely to be a technical artifact of the sequencing pipeline. This cohort had only TCR beta chains sequenced, and the lack of alpha or paired-chain data limited which features could be detected. In a later analysis, the rate of TCR association differed among HLA loci, with DRB1 alleles having the most associated TCRs and HLA-C alleles having the fewest. Compared with equally common non-associated chains, HLA-associated TCR beta chains in a later analysis were more clonally expanded and had lower generation probabilities. In a later analysis, about 17,000 TCR beta sequences were associated with specific HLA alleles at a false discovery rate of 0.05. Because counts were too low, about 18 rarely observed V segments, including chromosome 9 orphons, were left out of the earlier analysis of several hundred of the donors. Correlated functional status among segregating V segments might be attributable to linkage disequilibrium, but an unknown experimental factor could not be ruled out. A further reported finding was that TCR beta sequences accurately predicted the HLA-A and HLA-B alleles for most subjects in the first cohort. According to the authors, the approach could potentially be generalized to other disease states and immunological phenotypes. Roughly uniform sequencing depth across donors was assumed in presence/absence analyses, although this assumption may not hold.

The TCR sequence derives from a woman aged 40 to 55 in good health and CMV-seronegative. Sequencing was carried out using PBMCs. The rearranged segments are TRBV7-9 and TRBJ2-7; TRBD2 agrees with 9 junctional bases. The sequence in DNA is TGTTCCAGCAGCCTTAGCGGGAGAACCCACGAGCAGTACTTC. It is translated as CSSSLSGRTHEQYF.